This T cell receptor beta chain was observed in a study of blood T cell repertoires in COVID-19. Sequencing was performed with immunoSEQ multiplex PCR; in TCRdb, only in-frame clones are kept and a portion is missing. The sample has roughly 160,000 clones; approximately 90% are singletons. Deletions cut 0 bases from V and 1 base from J, with 7 bases between. The CDR3 extends over 14 amino acids. The germline gives CDR1 SGHRS, CDR2 YFSETQ. The source of this sequence is a man aged 18 to 30 with COVID-19, enrolled during active disease. V gene TRBV5-1 combines with J gene TRBJ1-1; perhaps TRBD1 as D (5 bases). The sample consisted of peripheral blood. The CDR3, as DNA: TGCGCCAGCAGCTTGGGACAGTCGAACACTGAAGCTTTCTTT. Translated, it gives CASSLGQSNTEAFF.